The 2 T cell receptor beta chains below were found in one sample sequenced in a study of T cell changes during pregnancy in multiple sclerosis. Measured with immunoSEQ multiplex PCR; TCRdb has only the in-frame clones, and not every one. The repertoire holds almost 50,000 clones, with roughly 92% as singletons. This specimen consisted of CD4+ T cells from peripheral blood mononuclear cells, obtained in the second trimester of pregnancy. The source of these receptors is a female donor in good health, enrolled as a control in a pregnancy study.

The rearrangement uses TRBV29-1 and TRBJ2-1, with D tentatively TRBD2 (5 bases). V was pared by 5 bases and J by 6 bases, with 8 bases between. Germline V gives CDR1 SQVTM, CDR2 ANQGSEA. The CDR3 is made up of 11 amino acids. The CDR3 sequence: CSVRGSNEQFF. The DNA for the CDR3 is TGCAGCGTTCGAGGGTCCAATGAGCAGTTCTTC.

This clone is a singleton in its sample. V is TRBV7-3 and J is TRBJ2-5; possible D gene TRBD2, 7 bases. Germline V gene lookup returns CDR1 SGHTA and CDR2 FQGTGA. V shed 2 bases and J shed 3 bases, with 13 bases lying between them. This CDR3 spans 15 amino acids. The CDR3 sequence is CASSLWAGAEETQYF. The CDR3 region has the DNA TGTGCCAGCAGCTTATGGGCGGGGGCCGAAGAGACCCAGTACTTC.